These 19 T cell receptor beta chains came from one sample sequenced in a study of beta chain features in type 1 diabetes. General study points: Shorter TCRB CDR3s, moderately but significantly so, marked every one of the four CD4+ subsets in Type 1 diabetes patients.

These receptors lack a known antigen. Reverse transcribing all isolated RNA meant expressed TCRB transcripts were sequenced. Assay used: immunoSEQ multiplex PCR; TCRdb lists only in-frame clones, some missing. The table includes roughly 400,000 clones, around 10% detected once. Sequenced: central memory CD4+ T cells from blood. The receptors were gathered from a man aged 30-40 years with type 1 diabetes.

The chain is built from TRBV19 and TRBJ2-7; D not certain. CDR1 LNHDA and CDR2 SQIVND come from the germline V gene (reference sequence). Deletions cut 6 bases from V and 6 bases from J, with 18 bases between. The CDR3 runs to 14 residues. CDR3 region: CASSSHLQVVEQYF. CDR3 coding DNA: TGTGCCAGTAGCTCCCATCTCCAAGTAGTCGAGCAGTACTTC.

This clone showed up just a few times. The rearrangement links TRBV5-1 to TRBJ1-4, with D unresolved. The CDR3 has 14 amino acids. Trimming removed 0 bases at V and 8 bases at J, with 11 bases between. Germline-derived CDR1 and CDR2 are SGHRS and YFSETQ. The CDR3 sequence: CASSLVGNREKLFF. The CDR3 DNA reads as TGCGCCAGCAGCTTGGTGGGGAATCGGGAAAAACTGTTTTTT.

This sequence joins TRBV9 and TRBJ2-2; TRBD1 aligns across 8 bases. This CDR3 comprises 16 residues. V trimming: 0 bases; J trimming: 6 bases; junction bases outside the gene matches: 7. Germline V lookup: CDR1 SGDLS, CDR2 YYNGEE. CDR3 in amino acids: CASSVVGTGGAGELFF. DNA for the CDR3: TGTGCCAGCAGCGTAGTGGGAACAGGGGGAGCCGGGGAGCTGTTTTTT.

This clone came up a few times. The V and J genes are TRBV5-1 and TRBJ2-5, with 7 bases identical to TRBD1. The CDR3 is 15 residues long. Trimming at V came to 0 bases and at J to 3 bases, leaving 5 bases not matched to a gene. The germline gives CDR1 SGHRS, CDR2 YFSETQ. The CDR3 region has the DNA TGCGCCAGCAGCTTGGGAGCAGGGACAGAAGAGACCCAGTACTTC. Residues: CASSLGAGTEETQYF.

There are many counts of this clone. The chain is built from TRBV6-6 and TRBJ1-2; D perhaps matches TRBD1 (5 bases). Trimming left V 5 bases short and J 8 bases short, with 18 bases between. Germline lookup yields CDR1 MNHNY and CDR2 SVGAGI (reference sequence). The CDR3 extends over 14 amino acids. The DNA of the CDR3 is TGTGCCAGCAGTCACCGTCCAGGGTTCGTGGGCTACACCTTC. This encodes CASSHRPGFVGYTF.

This clone was found a few times. The rearrangement joins TRBV6-4 to TRBJ2-3; D is undetermined. V lost 4 bases to trimming and J lost 5 bases, with 10 bases between them. The germline gives CDR1 MRHNA, CDR2 SNTAGT. This CDR3 comprises 13 residues. Here the CDR3 reads CASSANYGDTQYF. Written as DNA, the CDR3 is TGTGCCAGCAGTGCTAATTACGGAGATACGCAGTATTTT.

This clone was seen a few times. The J gene is TRBJ1-5, the V gene TRBV2; D remains unclear. The CDR3 spans 16 residues. CDR1 SNHLY and CDR2 FYNNEI come from the germline V gene. The V gene lost 4 bases and the J gene lost 5 bases, with 18 bases spanning the gap. The CDR3 loop reads CASSVPGGRVDQPQHF. CDR3 sequence (DNA): TGTGCCAGCAGTGTCCCGGGTGGAAGGGTGGATCAGCCCCAGCATTTT. The whole variable domain, remainder taken from reference TRBV2 and TRBJ1-5, is EPEVTQTPSHQVTQMGQEVILRCVPISNHLYFYWYRQILGQKVEFLVSFYNNEISEKSEIFDDQFSVERPDGSNFTLKIRSTKLEDSAMYFCASSVPGGRVDQPQHFGDGTRLSIL.

The rearrangement joins TRBV7-9 to TRBJ2-1; D ambiguous. The CDR3 length is 16 residues. V lost 5 bases and J lost 0, with 14 bases in between. Per the germline V gene, CDR1 is SEHNR and CDR2 is FQNEAQ (reference sequence). CDR3 in DNA: TGTGCCAGCAGCCTCGGAGCCCAACTCTCCTACAATGAGCAGTTCTTC. Translation: CASSLGAQLSYNEQFF. The full variable domain, completed using reference TRBV7-9 and TRBJ2-1, is DTGVSQNPRHKITKRGQNVTFRCDPISEHNRLYWYRQTLGQGPEFLTYFQNEAQLEKSRLLSDRFSAERPKGSFSTLEIQRTEQGDSAMYLCASSLGAQLSYNEQFFGPGTRLTVL.

The V and J genes are TRBV7-4 and TRBJ2-7; 7 nucleotides match TRBD2. J gave up 3 bases and V 2 bases, and 4 bases lay outside the gene matches. CDR1 is SGHVT and CDR2 is SQSDAQ in the germline V gene. The CDR3 runs 14 residues. The DNA for the CDR3 is TGTGCCAGCAGCTTACCAGCTAGCGGCTACGAGCAGTACTTC. The encoded protein is CASSLPASGYEQYF.

This clone has at least ten counts. The V and J genes are TRBV4-1 and TRBJ1-2; no reliable D call. CDR1 and CDR2 from the germline V gene are MGHRA and YSYEKL. Trimming pared 2 bases from V and 2 bases from J, leaving 15 bases between. This CDR3 spans 16 amino acids. CDR3 sequence reads: CASSQLGRTRNYGYTF. The CDR3 DNA reads as TGCGCCAGCAGCCAATTGGGCCGGACCCGGAACTATGGCTACACCTTC.

The rearrangement joins TRBV7-2 to TRBJ1-1, with D possibly TRBD1 on 6 matching bases. The germline CDR1 and CDR2 sequences are SGHTA and FQGNSA. This CDR3 contains 13 residues. V was cut by 5 bases and J by 2 bases, with 9 bases left in between. CDR3 region: CASSHRENTEAFF. Here the CDR3 DNA reads TGTGCCAGCAGCCACAGGGAAAACACTGAAGCTTTCTTT. The variable domain in full, with the rest retrieved from reference TRBV7-2 and TRBJ1-1, is GAGVSQSPSNKVTEKGKDVELRCDPISGHTALYWYRQSLGQGLEFLIYFQGNSAPDKSGLPSDRFSAERTGGSVSTLTIQRTQQEDSAVYLCASSHRENTEAFFGQGTRLTVV.

This clone was recorded a few times. The V and J genes are TRBV11-2 and TRBJ2-5, with D possibly being TRBD2 (6 bases). The CDR3 length is 16 residues. Trimming took 5 bases from V and 1 from J, leaving 17 bases between them. Germline-derived CDR1 and CDR2 are SGHAT and FQNNGV. CDR3 residues: CASSLGGDWAQETQYF. CDR3 in DNA: TGTGCCAGCAGCCTCGGAGGGGACTGGGCCCAAGAGACCCAGTACTTC. Variable domain in full (rest from reference TRBV11-2 and TRBJ2-5): EAGVAQSPRYKIIEKRQSVAFWCNPISGHATLYWYQQILGQGPKLLIQFQNNGVVDDSQLPKDRFSAERLKGVDSTLKIQPAKLEDSAVYLCASSLGGDWAQETQYFGPGTRLLVL.

This clone was seen only a few times. The genes are TRBV11-1 and TRBJ1-1; no clear D. The germline V gene has CDR1 SGHAT and CDR2 FQDESV (reference sequence). The ends were cut back, 1 base at V and 6 bases at J, with 12 bases in the middle. The CDR3 is 14 residues long. CDR3 DNA: TGTGCCAGCAGCTTAGGGCGAGGTGGGTCTGAAGCTTTCTTT. This encodes CASSLGRGGSEAFF.

This clone was counted a few times. The chain carries TRBV10-3 and TRBJ1-2; D remains ambiguous. CDR3 length equals 15 residues. The V and J ends lost 3 bases and 2 bases respectively, with 13 bases between them. Germline V lookup: CDR1 ENHRY, CDR2 SYGVKD. Here the CDR3 reads CAISERAERNYGYTF. In nucleotides, the CDR3 is TGTGCCATCAGTGAACGGGCAGAACGGAACTATGGCTACACCTTC.

CDR3 residues: CASSLPIFGAGGQFF. CDR3 nucleotides: TGTGCCAGCAGTTTACCCATCTTCGGGGCGGGTGGGCAGTTCTTC. This chain links TRBV28 with TRBJ2-1; perhaps D is TRBD1 or TRBD2 (5 bases each). There are 15 residues in the CDR3. V lost 2 bases to trimming and J lost 12 bases, with 20 bases between them. In germline, CDR1 is MDHEN, CDR2 SYDVKM.

The rearrangement joins TRBV6-5 to TRBJ2-4; D possibly matches TRBD1 or TRBD2 (5 bases each). V lost 5 bases to trimming and J lost 8 bases, with 13 bases between them. CDR1 is MNHEY, CDR2 SVGAGI, per germline. CDR3 length equals 13 residues. CDR3 protein: CASSKTGTDIQYF. As DNA, the CDR3 is TGTGCCAGCAGTAAGACCGGGACGGACATTCAGTACTTC.

About this clone: Distinct nucleotide sequences in the sample also encode this CDR3. V and J are TRBV6-1 and TRBJ2-5; D is unclear. CDR3 size: 14 residues. CDR1 is MNHNS, CDR2 SASEGT, per germline. Trimming cost V 4 bases and J 4 bases, with 13 bases left between them. DNA for the CDR3: TGTGCCAGCAGTGGAGGTGGTACGGGAGAGACCCAGTACTTC. Translation gives CASSGGGTGETQYF.

The chain joins TRBV7-6 to TRBJ2-1; D is uncertain. The CDR3 is 12 residues long. CDR1 is SGHVS, CDR2 FNYEAQ, per germline. V lost 5 bases and J lost 7, with 9 bases in between. This CDR3 reads CASSPDQNEQFF. In DNA, the CDR3 is TGTGCCAGCAGCCCCGACCAAAATGAGCAGTTCTTC.

This clone has a handful of counts. The J gene is TRBJ2-3, the V gene TRBV7-2, with D possibly TRBD2 on 5 matching bases. V was trimmed by 1 base and J by 0 bases, leaving 11 bases between them. Germline V gene sequence: CDR1 SGHTA, CDR2 FQGNSA. The CDR3 is made up of 16 amino acids. This CDR3 is CASSLGGFQSTDTQYF. DNA for the CDR3: TGTGCCAGCAGCTTAGGAGGGTTTCAGAGCACAGATACGCAGTATTTT.